A single sample is the source of the 16 T cell receptor beta chains below, sequenced in a study of cytomegalovirus exposure and HLA in healthy donors. The PCR ran on 60 Vbeta and 13 Jbeta primers. Sequencing used immunoSEQ multiplex PCR; TCRdb keeps in-frame clones, though not all of them. This table has 170,000 or so clones, roughly 87% appearing once. Sequenced sample: PBMCs. All receptors come from a man in his forties or fifties in good health and CMV-seronegative.

This clone has only one observation. The chain carries TRBV5-5 and TRBJ1-4, with TRBD1 identical over 8 bases. V lost 4 bases to trimming and J lost 7 bases; unmatched junction nucleotides: 6. The CDR3 is 14 residues long. CDR1 is SGHKS and CDR2 is YYEKEE in the germline V gene (reference sequence). CDR3 in DNA: TGTGCCAGCAGCGTGGGACAGGTGGCTGAAAAACTGTTTTTT. Amino acids: CASSVGQVAEKLFF. The complete variable domain, with remaining parts taken from reference TRBV5-5 and TRBJ1-4, reads DAGVTQSPTHLIKTRGQQVTLRCSPISGHKSVSWYQQVLGQGPQFIFQYYEKEERGRGNFPDRFSARQFPNYSSELNVNALLLGDSALYLCASSVGQVAEKLFFGSGTQLSVL.

The rearrangement uses TRBV10-3 and TRBJ2-7, with 7 bases lining up with TRBD1. V lost 6 bases and J lost 2; bases outside the gene matches: 10. The CDR3 sequence is 15 residues long. Germline values: CDR1 ENHRY, CDR2 SYGVKD. CDR3 loop: CAISLPGQSTYEQYF. The DNA for the CDR3 is TGTGCCATCAGCCTCCCGGGACAGTCCACCTACGAGCAGTACTTC.

This clone was detected once. The genes are TRBV6-6 and TRBJ2-3; tentative D call: TRBD2 (6 bases). Germline assignment: CDR1 MNHNY and CDR2 SVGAGI (reference sequence). Trimming pared 6 bases from V and 0 bases from J, leaving 13 bases between. The CDR3 extends over 15 amino acids. The CDR3 sequence is CASSLALASTDTQYF. In DNA form, the CDR3 reads TGTGCCAGCAGCCTAGCGTTGGCTAGCACAGATACGCAGTATTTT.

This chain joins TRBV4-1 and TRBJ2-2; 9 nucleotides agree with TRBD2. Germline assignment: CDR1 MGHRA and CDR2 YSYEKL. The CDR3 loop spans 16 amino acids. V lost 1 base to trimming and J lost 6 bases; unmatched junction nucleotides: 6. In DNA, the CDR3 is TGCGCCAGCAGCCAAGTAGGCGGGAGGGTGTCCGGGGAGCTGTTTTTT. Amino acid sequence: CASSQVGGRVSGELFF.

The chain couples TRBV30 to TRBJ2-7; TRBD2 agrees at 8 bases. Germline loops: CDR1 GTSNPN, CDR2 SVGIG (reference sequence). Trimming at V came to 6 bases and at J to 6 bases, leaving 13 bases not matched to a gene. The CDR3 is 14 amino acids. CDR3: CACLSAPGGFEQYF. CDR3 nucleotide sequence: TGTGCCTGCCTAAGCGCTCCGGGAGGGTTCGAGCAGTACTTC.

This clone was found once. CDR3: CASSQDSPGGLNIQYF. CDR3 coding DNA: TGCGCCAGCAGCCAAGATAGCCCAGGGGGCTTAAACATTCAGTACTTC. The rearrangement joins TRBV4-3 to TRBJ2-4; the match to TRBD1 covers 8 bases. J gave up 6 bases and V 0 bases, and 7 bases lay outside the gene matches. Per the germline V gene, CDR1 is LGHNA and CDR2 is YSLEER. The CDR3 consists of 16 residues.

The rearrangement joins TRBV6-1 to TRBJ1-1; 9 bases fit TRBD1. With V trimmed by 4 bases and J by 11 bases, 8 bases remained unmatched. CDR1 is MNHNS, CDR2 SASEGT, per germline. CDR3 length: 13 amino acids. Written as DNA, the CDR3 is TGTGCCAGCAGTGTGGGGGGTGGACAGGGGGCTTTCTTT. This sequence encodes CASSVGGGQGAFF.

V usage is TRBV5-4 and J usage is TRBJ2-7; maybe TRBD1 (6 bases). The length of the CDR3 is 13 residues. The V and J ends lost 0 bases and 9 bases respectively, with 13 bases between them. Germline values: CDR1 SGHNT, CDR2 YYREEE (reference sequence). The CDR3 coding sequence is TGTGCCAGCAGCTTGGATGTGACAGGCCCGCAGTACTTC. It specifies CASSLDVTGPQYF.

This chain connects TRBV11-1 to TRBJ2-2; TRBD2 might be the D (7 bases). Germline CDR1 reads SGHAT; CDR2 reads FQDESV (reference sequence). The length of the CDR3 is 16 residues. Trimming stripped 1 base from V and 3 bases from J, with 12 bases between. CDR3 sequence: CASSLGGGLDTGELFF. Here the CDR3 DNA reads TGTGCCAGCAGCTTAGGGGGGGGCCTCGACACCGGGGAGCTGTTTTTT.

The V and J genes are TRBV7-2 and TRBJ2-3, with 10 nucleotides matching TRBD2. The CDR3 consists of 16 residues. Germline trimming cut 5 bases from V and 3 bases from J; bases unmatched to any gene: 8. CDR1 is SGHTA, CDR2 FQGNSA, per germline. CDR3 amino acids: CASSTRALAGTDTQYF. In DNA, the CDR3 is TGTGCCAGCAGCACAAGGGCACTAGCGGGGACAGATACGCAGTATTTT.

This clone was found a few times. CDR3 amino acids: CASSGRLATNEKLFF. CDR3 sequence (DNA): TGTGCCAGCAGTGGTAGACTTGCAACTAATGAAAAACTGTTTTTT. This chain uses TRBV25-1 with TRBJ1-4; D is unclear. The CDR3 contains 15 residues. The ends were cut back, 4 bases at V and 0 bases at J, with 9 bases in the middle. Germline CDR1 MGHDK, CDR2 SYGVNS. Looking up the rest from reference TRBV25-1 and TRBJ1-4 gives the full variable domain: EADIYQTPRYLVIGTGKKITLECSQTMGHDKMYWYQQDPGMELHLIHYSYGVNSTEKGDLSSESTVSRIRTEHFPLTLESARPSHTSQYLCASSGRLATNEKLFFGSGTQLSVL.

The sample holds a few counts of this clone. CDR3 bases: TGTGCCACCACGACCCAGGGATACCCACTCGAGCAGTACTTC. Encoded protein: CATTTQGYPLEQYF. The chain uses TRBV19 and TRBJ2-7; the D gene is possibly TRBD1 (5 bases). Germline lookup yields CDR1 LNHDA and CDR2 SQIVND (reference sequence). With 10 bases removed from V and 6 bases from J, the gap between germline ends came to 22 bases. The CDR3 is 14 amino acids.

The chain links TRBV28 to TRBJ1-2; 7 bases line up with TRBD1. The trim removed 4 bases at V and 5 bases at J, leaving 4 bases unmatched. The CDR3 spans 13 residues. Germline CDR1 is MDHEN and CDR2 is SYDVKM. CDR3 DNA: TGTGCCAGCAGTTCGGGACAGACATATGGCTACACCTTC. Residues: CASSSGQTYGYTF.

In this sample, this clone turned up a few times. The chain recombines TRBV5-4 with TRBJ2-2, with 9 bases that match TRBD2. CDR1 and CDR2 from the germline V gene are SGHNT and YYREEE (reference sequence). The junction had 6 bases not matched to a gene; V was cut back by 5 bases and J by 4 bases. The CDR3 consists of 15 residues. In DNA form, the CDR3 reads TGTGCCAGCAGGGTAGCGGGAGTCGGCACCGGGGAGCTGTTTTTT. Amino acids: CASRVAGVGTGELFF. The full variable domain, its missing parts supplied by reference TRBV5-4 and TRBJ2-2, is ETGVTQSPTHLIKTRGQQVTLRCSSQSGHNTVSWYQQALGQGPQFIFQYYREEENGRGNFPPRFSGLQFPNYSSELNVNALELDDSALYLCASRVAGVGTGELFFGEGSRLTVL.

V and J are TRBV30 and TRBJ2-7; D is possibly TRBD1 (6 bases). This CDR3 contains 12 residues. Germline CDR1 GTSNPN, CDR2 SVGIG (reference sequence). Trimming shortened V by 1 base and J by 5 bases, and 9 bases separated the two germline ends. The CDR3 here is CAWSAQGHEQYF. The DNA for the CDR3 is TGTGCCTGGAGTGCCCAGGGGCACGAGCAGTACTTC.

V and J are TRBV7-9 and TRBJ1-5; 12 positions match TRBD1. The CDR3 is 15 amino acids. Germline V gives CDR1 SEHNR, CDR2 FQNEAQ (reference sequence). V gave up 4 bases and J gave up 7 bases; unmatched junction bases: 5. The CDR3 reads CASSWGQGAEQPQHF. The CDR3 DNA reads as TGTGCCAGCAGCTGGGGACAGGGGGCGGAACAGCCCCAGCATTTT.